This T cell receptor (beta chain) was documented in a study of T cells in Graves' hyperthyroidism and ophthalmopathy. Study-level results: Most clonotypes expanded in thyroid above 0.001 were likewise present in blood.

Per germline, CDR1 DFQATT and CDR2 SNEGSKA (reference sequence). The CDR3 is made up of 13 amino acids. The germline V and J ends were trimmed by 2 bases and 0 bases, with 8 bases remaining between them. This clonotype was picked up many times. Its antigen is unknown. TCR beta CDR3 region amplification was performed from RNA transcripts. Carried out on the TCR CDR3, a first-round RT-PCR used the HTBI primer set. A single record per CDR3 protein comes from TCRdb applying MiXCR to the multiplex PCR reads. The sample records 540,000 or so distinct CDR3 sequences, 15% to 18% being singletons. The study defined stable Graves' hyperthyroidism as no ophthalmopathy progression within 18 months.

Sequenced material: blood. This clonotype was obtained from a young woman with Graves' hyperthyroidism. The chain carries TRBV20-1 and TRBJ2-7; D unresolved. Here the CDR3 DNA reads TGCAGTGCTAGACAGTCCAACTCCTACGAGCAGTACTTC. This gives the protein CSARQSNSYEQYF.